The text below deals with one TCR beta chain. Its cognate antigen is unknown. With no T cell sorting beforehand, total RNA was isolated from whole blood. This record belongs to a study of monozygotic twins with inflammatory bowel disease. TCRdb reprocessed the 5' RACE reads, keeping one entry per CDR3 protein, no DNA. The table counts some 330,000 distinct CDR3 sequences; about 5% lies in the top ten. Findings of the study overall: The sharing of clonotypes with others was lower in IBD patients than in healthy twins, especially with disease activity. Perhaps reflecting limited power, concordant and discordant twins did not differ in repertoire similarity.

Germline V gives CDR1 DFQATT, CDR2 SNEGSKA (reference sequence). The length of the CDR3 is 14 residues. The V and J genes are TRBV20-1 and TRBJ2-5; TCRdb returns TRBD2, unconfirmable since there is no DNA. This receptor was taken from a human donor with ulcerative colitis or Crohn's disease, or a healthy co-twin of an affected twin (not recorded which). Sequencing was carried out using blood. The CDR3 reads CRPKVAGVSETQYF.